The 30 T cell receptor beta chains reported below all come from one sample, sequenced in a study of T cell repertoires and HLA-DP antigens. Antigens for these TCRs are unknown. Method: immunoSEQ multiplex PCR; TCRdb's copy keeps in-frame clones and lacks some. The repertoire holds 65,000 to 90,000 clones, about 80% seen once, with about 1.6% in the top ten. Sequenced sample: CD4+ T cells from PBMCs. The receptor set was obtained from a man in his fifties or sixties in good health and CMV-seronegative.

The V call is TRBV23-1, the J call TRBJ1-6; D remains unclear. TRBV23-1 has ORF status, its function being uncertain. V lost 1 base and J 8 bases, leaving 15 bases between the germline ends. The CDR3 is 16 residues long. CDR3 nucleotides: TGCGCCAGCAGTCAATGCCGAATATACGGGCATTCACCCCTCCACTTT. It codes for CASSQCRIYGHSPLHF.

This clone was counted only a few times. CDR3 nucleotide sequence: TGTGCCAGCAGCCGACGGGCATGGAGCGGAGGAGAGACCCAGTACTTC. Amino acid sequence: CASSRRAWSGGETQYF. The chain employs TRBV28 and TRBJ2-5; D perhaps matches TRBD2 (5 bases). V lost 6 bases to trimming and J lost 4 bases, with 21 bases between them. This CDR3 spans 16 amino acids. The germline gives CDR1 MDHEN, CDR2 SYDVKM. The full variable domain, rest sourced from reference TRBV28 and TRBJ2-5, is DVKVTQSSRYLVKRTGEKVFLECVQDMDHENMFWYRQDPGLGLRLIYFSYDVKMKEKGDIPEGYSVSREKKERFSLILESASTNQTSMYLCASSRRAWSGGETQYFGPGTRLLVL.

This sequence joins TRBV6-5 and TRBJ1-6, with 8 nucleotides matching TRBD1. The CDR3 extends over 14 amino acids. Trimming took 6 bases from V and 5 from J; bases not matched to a gene: 3. Germline V gene data show CDR1 as MNHEY and CDR2 as SVGAGI. CDR3 nucleotide sequence: TGTGCCAGCAGAAAGGGACAGGATAATTCACCCCTCCACTTT. Translating it yields CASRKGQDNSPLHF.

This clone was recorded a few times. This chain links TRBV2 with TRBJ1-2; 7 bases are shared with TRBD1. The CDR3 length is 14 residues. Losses at the gene ends were 8 bases for V and 1 base for J; bases not matched to a gene: 7. The germline gives CDR1 SNHLY, CDR2 FYNNEI. The CDR3: CASDLDRHNYGYTF. The CDR3 nucleotides are TGTGCCAGCGATTTGGACAGGCATAACTATGGCTACACCTTC.

The chain uses TRBV13 and TRBJ1-2; D unclear. From germline, CDR1 is PRHDT and CDR2 FYEKMQ (reference sequence). Between the trimmed V and J ends, which lost 5 bases and 4 bases, there was a span of 17 bases. The CDR3 consists of 15 residues. The DNA of the CDR3 is TGTGCCAGCAGCCCAAGACCTGGGGATGTCTATGGCTACACCTTC. As protein: CASSPRPGDVYGYTF.

The rearrangement links TRBV7-8 to TRBJ2-3, with TRBD1 matching 9 bases. Germline CDR1 and CDR2: SGHVS and FQNEAQ. The CDR3 totals 14 residues. J lost 9 bases, V lost 5 bases, and 9 bases had no gene match. Here the CDR3 reads CASSNRDRVQTQYF. The DNA of the CDR3 is TGTGCCAGCAGCAACCGGGACAGGGTGCAGACGCAGTATTTT.

The chain has TRBV9 and TRBJ2-1; D call uncertain. Trimming cost V 0 bases and J 3 bases, with 7 bases left between them. CDR1 and CDR2 (germline): SGDLS, YYNGEE. The CDR3 covers 14 residues. The DNA for the CDR3 is TGTGCCAGCAGCGTAGGGAGCGACTACAATGAGCAGTTCTTC. Translating it yields CASSVGSDYNEQFF.

The chain is built from TRBV29-1 and TRBJ2-3; 7 bases are a match to TRBD1. The CDR3 has 14 amino acids. Germline V gives CDR1 SQVTM, CDR2 ANQGSEA. V was pared by 5 bases and J by 3 bases, with 8 bases of the junction left unmatched. The CDR3 spells CSVRNRGMTDTQYF. The CDR3 DNA reads as TGCAGCGTTCGGAACAGGGGAATGACAGATACGCAGTATTTT.

For the CDR3, the DNA is TGTGCCAGCAGCTTAACGGGAGGGCCGGGTGAGCAGTTCTTC. Translated, it gives CASSLTGGPGEQFF. The chain is built from TRBV7-6 and TRBJ2-1, with 8 bases fitting TRBD2. The ends lost 2 bases at V and 9 bases at J; junction bases unmatched: 6. Germline lookup yields CDR1 SGHVS and CDR2 FNYEAQ. The CDR3 loop spans 14 amino acids.

The chain combines TRBV5-1 with TRBJ2-3; weak D call: TRBD1 (6 bases). Looked up from germline, CDR1 is SGHRS and CDR2 is YFSETQ. The CDR3 sequence is 15 residues long. The ends were cut back, 0 bases at V and 2 bases at J, with 10 bases in the middle. The CDR3 region has the DNA TGCGCCAGCAGCTTGGACAGGGACGCCACAGATACGCAGTATTTT. It yields the protein CASSLDRDATDTQYF.

The chain links TRBV4-1 to TRBJ2-3; 11 bases line up with TRBD2. Germline-derived CDR1 and CDR2 are MGHRA and YSYEKL. V shed 0 bases, J shed 2 bases, and the junction held 7 bases outside the gene matches. This CDR3 is built from 18 residues. In DNA, the CDR3 is TGCGCCAGCAGCCAAGACCCACTAGCGGGGGCCACCACAGATACGCAGTATTTT. Translation gives CASSQDPLAGATTDTQYF.

J is TRBJ2-1 and V is TRBV2; 9 bases map to TRBD2. Germline CDR1 is SNHLY and CDR2 is FYNNEI. J gave up 7 bases and V 1 base, and 5 bases lay outside the gene matches. The CDR3 covers 15 residues. CDR3 nucleotide sequence: TGTGCCAGCAGTGAAGGTGGCGGGAGGGTGAATGAGCAGTTCTTC. Translated, it gives CASSEGGGRVNEQFF.

The chain has TRBV19 and TRBJ1-2; 7 nucleotides line up with TRBD1. The germline gives CDR1 LNHDA, CDR2 SQIVND (reference sequence). The CDR3 spans 15 residues. The V and J ends lost 4 bases and 6 bases, in that order; junction bases with no gene match: 11. This CDR3 is CASSKERGRIDGYTF. In DNA form, the CDR3 reads TGTGCCAGTAGTAAAGAGAGGGGGCGTATTGATGGCTACACCTTC.

The chain employs TRBV23-1 and TRBJ1-5; 8 nucleotides line up with TRBD1. TRBV23-1 counts as an open reading frame of uncertain function. The CDR3 sequence is 17 residues long. The V and J ends lost 4 bases and 6 bases, in that order; junction bases with no gene match: 14. The CDR3 DNA sequence: TGCGCCAGCAGTCGCCCCAGCATGGACAGGGCGGGTCAGCCCCAGCATTTT. Its protein is CASSRPSMDRAGQPQHF.

This chain links TRBV11-3 with TRBJ2-2; weak D call: TRBD2 (5 bases). Germline values: CDR1 SGHNT, CDR2 YENEEA. This CDR3 region has 15 residues. V was cut by 5 bases and J by 4 bases, with 14 bases left in between. CDR3 in amino acids: CASSRRTGSTGELFF. The CDR3 region has the DNA TGTGCCAGCAGCCGCCGGACTGGGTCCACCGGGGAGCTGTTTTTT.

This chain connects TRBV12-5 to TRBJ2-3; TRBD1 or TRBD2 may be the D gene (5 bases each). V lost 6 bases, J lost 0 bases, and 13 bases lay in between. Looked up from germline, CDR1 is LGHNT and CDR2 is FRNRAP. The CDR3 has 15 residues. This CDR3 reads CASGVGARSTDTQYF. The DNA for the CDR3 is TGTGCTAGTGGCGTCGGGGCCCGTAGCACAGATACGCAGTATTTT.

The chain is built from TRBV19 and TRBJ1-6; 11 bases line up with TRBD1. CDR3 length: 16 residues. The germline V gene has CDR1 LNHDA and CDR2 SQIVND (reference sequence). The J segment lost 12 bases and the V segment lost 6 bases, leaving 13 bases of the junction unmatched. CDR3 DNA sequence: TGTGCCAGTAGACAGACCGGGACAGGGGGTCCAGGACCCCTCCACTTT. Translation: CASRQTGTGGPGPLHF.

This clone was observed a handful of times. The chain is built from TRBV7-9 and TRBJ2-1; possibly TRBD2 for D (6 bases). Trimming removed 7 bases from V and 9 bases from J, with 22 bases in between. Germline V gene lookup returns CDR1 SEHNR and CDR2 FQNEAQ (reference sequence). The CDR3 extends over 15 amino acids. The chain's CDR3 is CASTLGLSGLTEQFF. CDR3 in DNA: TGTGCCAGCACCTTGGGACTTAGTGGCCTAACTGAGCAGTTCTTC. Full variable domain (remainder filled in from reference TRBV7-9 and TRBJ2-1): DTGVSQNPRHKITKRGQNVTFRCDPISEHNRLYWYRQTLGQGPEFLTYFQNEAQLEKSRLLSDRFSAERPKGSFSTLEIQRTEQGDSAMYLCASTLGLSGLTEQFFGPGTRLTVL.

The rearrangement links TRBV11-2 to TRBJ1-1; no definite D call. The ends were cut back, 1 base at V and 12 bases at J, with 15 bases in the middle. Germline CDR1 SGHAT, CDR2 FQNNGV. The CDR3 covers 13 residues. In nucleotides, the CDR3 is TGTGCCAGCAGCTTAGCGCTGGATTCGTGGACTTTCTTT. It specifies CASSLALDSWTFF.

This clone was recorded only once. The chain has TRBV7-2 and TRBJ2-1; D gene uncertain. The ends were cut back, 2 bases at V and 5 bases at J, with 7 bases in the middle. Looked up from germline, CDR1 is SGHTA and CDR2 is FQGNSA. CDR3 length equals 13 residues. CDR3 region: CASSLSQNNEQFF. The CDR3 bases are TGTGCCAGCAGCTTAAGTCAGAACAATGAGCAGTTCTTC.

The chain uses TRBV2 and TRBJ1-1; 7 nucleotides match TRBD1. The junction had 6 bases not matched to a gene; V was cut back by 8 bases and J by 0 bases. CDR3 length: 14 amino acids. Germline V gene lookup returns CDR1 SNHLY and CDR2 FYNNEI. This CDR3 is CASGDSRMNTEAFF. The CDR3 DNA reads TGTGCCAGCGGGGACAGTAGAATGAACACTGAAGCTTTCTTT.

Within the sample, this clone is medium-sized (0.01 to 0.1%). This sequence joins TRBV5-1 and TRBJ1-5; 8 nucleotides agree with TRBD1. Unmatched junction bases numbered 10, after V lost 4 bases and J lost 7 bases. CDR3 length: 15 amino acids. The germline V gene has CDR1 SGHRS and CDR2 YFSETQ. The CDR3 bases are TGCGCCAGCAGCCCTGACGGACAGGGTGGCCAGCCCCAGCATTTT. Translating it yields CASSPDGQGGQPQHF.

The CDR3 is CASSADRVLGELFF. In nucleotides, the CDR3 is TGTGCCAGCAGCGCGGACAGAGTCTTGGGGGAGCTGTTTTTT. The rearrangement joins TRBV7-7 to TRBJ2-2, with a weak D call TRBD1 (6 bases). The V and J ends lost 5 bases and 8 bases respectively, with 15 bases between them. Germline values: CDR1 SSHAT, CDR2 FNYEAQ (reference sequence). The CDR3 is 14 amino acids. Looking up the rest from reference TRBV7-7 and TRBJ2-2 gives the full variable domain: GAGVSQSPRYKVTKRGQDVTLRCDPISSHATLYWYQQALGQGPEFLTYFNYEAQPDKSGLPSDRFSAERPEGSISTLTIQRTEQRDSAMYRCASSADRVLGELFFGEGSRLTVL.

The chain uses TRBV10-3 and TRBJ1-1, with D possibly TRBD1 on 5 matching bases. The CDR3 contains 13 residues. Trimming shortened V by 7 bases and J by 3 bases, and 12 bases separated the two germline ends. Germline lookup yields CDR1 ENHRY and CDR2 SYGVKD. The CDR3 DNA reads as TGTGCCATCACCGGGGGGATGGACACTGAAGCTTTCTTT. It specifies CAITGGMDTEAFF.

The chain has TRBV6-1 and TRBJ1-6; D is ambiguous. Per the germline V gene, CDR1 is MNHNS and CDR2 is SASEGT. The V and J ends lost 2 bases and 8 bases respectively, with 13 bases between them. The CDR3 sequence is 15 residues long. This CDR3 reads CASSESPGSDSPLHF. CDR3 nucleotide sequence: TGTGCCAGCAGTGAAAGCCCGGGAAGTGATTCACCCCTCCACTTT.

The CDR3 spells CASSLAPGGRYGYTF. CDR3 bases: TGTGCCAGCAGCTTAGCGCCCGGGGGCCGCTATGGCTACACCTTC. The V gene is TRBV7-8, the J gene TRBJ1-2; D might be TRBD1 (6 bases). There are 15 residues in the CDR3. From germline, CDR1 is SGHVS and CDR2 FQNEAQ. V lost 0 bases to trimming and J lost 4 bases, with 12 bases between them.

The J gene is TRBJ1-4, the V gene TRBV19; D gene unclear. Germline lookup yields CDR1 LNHDA and CDR2 SQIVND (reference sequence). The CDR3 covers 15 residues. Trimming left V 1 base short and J 5 bases short, with 11 bases between. The CDR3 sequence is CASSIGAGPNEKLFF. Written as DNA, the CDR3 is TGTGCCAGTAGTATAGGGGCAGGACCAAATGAAAAACTGTTTTTT.

The V call is TRBV7-2, the J call TRBJ1-1; no definite D call. CDR1 and CDR2 from the germline V gene are SGHTA and FQGNSA. Trimming took off 5 bases at V and 2 bases at J, with 15 bases between the two ends. The CDR3 is made up of 15 amino acids. The DNA of the CDR3 is TGTGCCAGCAGCGTGTACATCAATACCAACACTGAAGCTTTCTTT. Translated, it gives CASSVYINTNTEAFF.

The chain joins TRBV30 to TRBJ1-4; TRBD1 agrees at 7 bases. J gave up 7 bases and V 1 base, and 3 bases lay outside the gene matches. The CDR3 loop spans 13 amino acids. CDR1 and CDR2 from the germline V gene are GTSNPN and SVGIG (reference sequence). The CDR3, as DNA: TGTGCCTGGAGTGCCGGGACAGCTGAAAAACTGTTTTTT. This sequence encodes CAWSAGTAEKLFF.

This clone was detected only once. The chain employs TRBV2 and TRBJ2-1; D remains ambiguous. CDR3 size: 14 residues. Germline V gene lookup returns CDR1 SNHLY and CDR2 FYNNEI. Trimming stripped 6 bases from V and 2 bases from J, with 11 bases between. The CDR3 loop reads CASRSGITYNEQFF. The CDR3 DNA reads as TGTGCCAGCAGATCGGGCATTACCTACAATGAGCAGTTCTTC.